These 4 T cell receptor beta chains share one sample of origin, sequenced in a study of cytomegalovirus exposure and HLA in healthy donors. The table came from immunoSEQ multiplex PCR; TCRdb's copy has only in-frame clones and leaves some out. The profile covers 71,000 or so clones, with roughly 94% appearing a single time and more than 3% taken by the ten largest. The sample consisted of PBMCs. These receptors originate from a woman between 18 and 29 years old in good health and CMV-seropositive.

As to this clone: Other DNA sequences in this specimen translate into the identical CDR3. The genes are TRBV5-1 and TRBJ2-7; 7 nucleotides match TRBD1. V lost 4 bases and J lost 1; bases outside the gene matches: 8. CDR1 is SGHRS and CDR2 is YFSETQ in the germline V gene. The CDR3 consists of 15 residues. For the CDR3, the DNA is TGCGCCAGCAGCGCATCACAGGGGCGATCCTACGAGCAGTACTTC. Its protein is CASSASQGRSYEQYF.

The V call is TRBV6-1, the J call TRBJ1-2, with 8 nucleotides matching TRBD1. The CDR3 has 19 residues. The V gene's germline CDR1 is MNHNS and CDR2 SASEGT. The V and J ends lost 0 bases and 2 bases, in that order; junction bases with no gene match: 14. The CDR3 DNA is TGTGCCAGCAGTGAAGCGGCTAAACTTGGACAGGGTAGGAACTATGGCTACACCTTC. This encodes CASSEAAKLGQGRNYGYTF.

The rearrangement joins TRBV15 to TRBJ2-1; D not resolved. Germline V gene lookup returns CDR1 LNHNV and CDR2 YYDKDF (reference sequence). There are 16 residues in the CDR3. Trimming left V 2 bases short and J 0 bases short, with 11 bases between. CDR3 bases: TGTGCCACCAGCAGATTATCAGGTATCTCCTACAATGAGCAGTTCTTC. Residues: CATSRLSGISYNEQFF.

V is TRBV6-1 and J is TRBJ2-1; 11 bases align to TRBD1. CDR1 is MNHNS and CDR2 is SASEGT in the germline V gene. The CDR3 runs to 15 residues. Trimming took 6 bases from V and 6 from J; bases not matched to a gene: 7. This chain's CDR3 is CASSRTGGEVNEQFF. The CDR3 DNA is TGTGCCAGCAGCCGGACAGGGGGCGAGGTCAATGAGCAGTTCTTC.